This T cell receptor (beta chain) was recovered during a study of T cell responses to AZD1222 COVID-19 vaccine. Study outcomes and limitations: Sampled repertoires all dated from after the peak T cell response. Of spike-specific TCRs, nearly half reportedly target regions left unmutated in variants. Regions 160-218 and 743-854 dominated among vaccine-associated CD4 TCRs spanning spike. Spike-specific TCR breadth and depth were elevated following two AZD1222 doses.

The V end was cut by 3 bases, the J end by 0 bases, with 11 bases between. The germline V gene encodes CDR1 LGHDT and CDR2 YNNKEL (reference sequence). The CDR3 sequence is 15 residues long. Sequencing was performed with immunoSEQ multiplex PCR; in TCRdb, only in-frame clones are kept and a portion is missing. The sample holds 120,000 or so clones; roughly 88% are singletons and the top ten take 9% to 9.5%. About this clone itself: Its antigen is currently unknown.

The input for sequencing was peripheral blood, taken on day 0 of AZD1222 vaccination. J is TRBJ1-2 and V is TRBV3-1 (or the pseudogene TRBV3-2), with unresolved D. The clonotype was recovered from an adult in good health. The CDR3 nucleotides read TGTGCCAGCAGCCACCCTGCTGTCGCTAACTATGGCTACACCTTC. As protein: CASSHPAVANYGYTF.